Shown below are 7 T cell receptor beta chains from a single sample sequenced in a study of cytomegalovirus exposure and HLA in healthy donors. Primers for the PCR totalled 60 Vbeta and 13 Jbeta. Generated by immunoSEQ multiplex PCR, the TCRdb table keeps only in-frame clones and is missing some. This repertoire shows 150,000 to 200,000 clones, roughly 80% found once; its top ten account for around 14%. Source material: PBMCs. The receptors derive from a woman aged 40 to 50 in good health and CMV-seronegative.

This clone was seen a single time. The J gene is TRBJ1-1, the V gene TRBV2; possible D gene TRBD1, 6 bases. The V end lost 6 bases, the J end lost 5 bases, and 16 bases lay between the germline ends. The CDR3 spans 14 residues. Germline assignment: CDR1 SNHLY and CDR2 FYNNEI. The CDR3 DNA is TGTGCCAGCAGGATCCGAGGGGGAAGGACTGAAGCTTTCTTT. The encoded protein is CASRIRGGRTEAFF.

This chain joins TRBV25-1 and TRBJ1-2; 9 nucleotides agree with TRBD1. Germline loops: CDR1 MGHDK, CDR2 SYGVNS. With V trimmed by 3 bases and J by 3 bases, 2 bases remained unmatched. The CDR3 sequence is 14 residues long. The CDR3 bases are TGTGCCAGCAGTGAGTGGACAGGGGACTATGGCTACACCTTC. This sequence encodes CASSEWTGDYGYTF.

The chain has TRBV7-2 and TRBJ2-5, with D possibly matching TRBD2 (6 bases). The CDR3 totals 16 residues. The ends were cut back, 1 base at V and 0 bases at J, with 12 bases in the middle. Germline lookup yields CDR1 SGHTA and CDR2 FQGNSA. The CDR3 bases are TGTGCCAGCAGCTTAGATTTCGGGGGAAACCAAGAGACCCAGTACTTC. It is translated as CASSLDFGGNQETQYF.

This chain joins TRBV10-2 and TRBJ1-2; possibly TRBD1 for D (6 bases). The CDR3 is 14 residues long. The germline gives CDR1 WSHSY, CDR2 SAAADI. V was trimmed by 0 bases and J by 3 bases, leaving 8 bases between them. The CDR3 reads CASSESDRYYGYTF. The CDR3 nucleotides read TGCGCCAGCAGTGAGTCGGACAGATACTATGGCTACACCTTC.

The V gene is TRBV4-3, the J gene TRBJ1-2; D may be TRBD1 (5 bases). This CDR3 has 15 residues. The germline CDR1 and CDR2 sequences are LGHNA and YSLEER. Trimming removed 0 bases at V and 2 bases at J, with 10 bases between. The CDR3 sequence is CASSQDLQGNYGYTF. DNA for the CDR3: TGCGCCAGCAGCCAAGATCTCCAGGGCAACTATGGCTACACCTTC.

This clone was detected once. CDR3: CSVVRGSDIQYF. The CDR3 DNA reads TGCAGCGTTGTCAGGGGGAGCGACATTCAGTACTTC. The V call is TRBV29-1, the J call TRBJ2-4; 7 nucleotides line up with TRBD1. The junction had 5 bases not matched to a gene; V was cut back by 4 bases and J by 8 bases. The V gene's germline CDR1 is SQVTM and CDR2 ANQGSEA. The CDR3 runs 12 residues.

The CDR3 DNA reads TGTGCCAGCAGTGAAGCTTGGGGCGGGGCGAAACAAGAGACCCAGTACTTC. Translating it yields CASSEAWGGAKQETQYF. The chain uses TRBV2 and TRBJ2-5; tentatively, D is TRBD2 (6 bases). Trimming cost V 0 bases and J 2 bases, with 16 bases left between them. Germline-derived CDR1 and CDR2 are SNHLY and FYNNEI. CDR3 length: 17 amino acids.